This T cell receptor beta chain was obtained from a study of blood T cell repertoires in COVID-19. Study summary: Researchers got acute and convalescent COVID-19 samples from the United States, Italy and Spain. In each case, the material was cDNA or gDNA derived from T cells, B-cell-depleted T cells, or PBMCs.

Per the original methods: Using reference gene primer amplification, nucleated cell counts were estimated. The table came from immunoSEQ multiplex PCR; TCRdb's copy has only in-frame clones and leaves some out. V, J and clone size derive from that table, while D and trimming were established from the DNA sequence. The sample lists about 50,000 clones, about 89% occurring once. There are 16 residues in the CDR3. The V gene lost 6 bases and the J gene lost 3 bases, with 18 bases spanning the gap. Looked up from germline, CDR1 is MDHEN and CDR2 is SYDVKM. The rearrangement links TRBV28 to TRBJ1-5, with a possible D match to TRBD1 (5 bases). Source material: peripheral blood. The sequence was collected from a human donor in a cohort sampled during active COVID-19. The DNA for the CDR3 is TGTGCCAGCAGCCCCACGCATGGGGCCCTCAATCAGCCCCAGCATTTT. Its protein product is CASSPTHGALNQPQHF.